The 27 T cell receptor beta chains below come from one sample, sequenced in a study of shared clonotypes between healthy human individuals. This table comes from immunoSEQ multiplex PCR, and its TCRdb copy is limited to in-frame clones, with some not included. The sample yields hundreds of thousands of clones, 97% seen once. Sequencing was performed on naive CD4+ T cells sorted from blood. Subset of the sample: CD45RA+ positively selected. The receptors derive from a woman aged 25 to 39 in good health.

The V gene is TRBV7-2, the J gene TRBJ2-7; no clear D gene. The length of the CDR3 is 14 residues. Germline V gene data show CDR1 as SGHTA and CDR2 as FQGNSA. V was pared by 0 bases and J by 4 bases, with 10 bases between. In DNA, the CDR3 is TGTGCCAGCAGCTTAGCCAGGTCGCGGTACGAGCAGTACTTC. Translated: CASSLARSRYEQYF.

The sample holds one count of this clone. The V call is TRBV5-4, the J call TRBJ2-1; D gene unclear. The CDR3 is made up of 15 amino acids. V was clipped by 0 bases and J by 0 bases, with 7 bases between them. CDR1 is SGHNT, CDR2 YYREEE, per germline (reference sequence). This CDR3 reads CASSLGPSSYNEQFF. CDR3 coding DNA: TGTGCCAGCAGCTTGGGGCCGAGCTCCTACAATGAGCAGTTCTTC. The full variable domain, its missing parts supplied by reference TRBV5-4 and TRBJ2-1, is ETGVTQSPTHLIKTRGQQVTLRCSSQSGHNTVSWYQQALGQGPQFIFQYYREEENGRGNFPPRFSGLQFPNYSSELNVNALELDDSALYLCASSLGPSSYNEQFFGPGTRLTVL.

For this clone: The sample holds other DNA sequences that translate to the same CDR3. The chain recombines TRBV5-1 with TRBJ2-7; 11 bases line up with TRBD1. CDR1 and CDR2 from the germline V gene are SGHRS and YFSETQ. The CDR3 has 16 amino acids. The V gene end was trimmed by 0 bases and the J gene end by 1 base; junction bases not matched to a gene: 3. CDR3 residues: CASSLARDRGSYEQYF. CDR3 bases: TGCGCCAGCAGCTTGGCCCGGGACAGGGGGTCCTACGAGCAGTACTTC. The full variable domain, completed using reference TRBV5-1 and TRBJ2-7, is KAGVTQTPRYLIKTRGQQVTLSCSPISGHRSVSWYQQTPGQGLQFLFEYFSETQRNKGNFPGRFSGRQFSNSRSEMNVSTLELGDSALYLCASSLARDRGSYEQYFGPGTRLTVT.

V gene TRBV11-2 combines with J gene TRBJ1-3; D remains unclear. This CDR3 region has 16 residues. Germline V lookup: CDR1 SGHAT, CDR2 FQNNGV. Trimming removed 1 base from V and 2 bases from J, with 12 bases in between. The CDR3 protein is CASSLALGSPGNTIYF. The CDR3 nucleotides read TGTGCCAGCAGCTTAGCTCTGGGGTCCCCTGGAAACACCATATATTTT. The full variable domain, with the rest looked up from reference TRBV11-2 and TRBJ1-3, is EAGVAQSPRYKIIEKRQSVAFWCNPISGHATLYWYQQILGQGPKLLIQFQNNGVVDDSQLPKDRFSAERLKGVDSTLKIQPAKLEDSAVYLCASSLALGSPGNTIYFGEGSWLTVV.

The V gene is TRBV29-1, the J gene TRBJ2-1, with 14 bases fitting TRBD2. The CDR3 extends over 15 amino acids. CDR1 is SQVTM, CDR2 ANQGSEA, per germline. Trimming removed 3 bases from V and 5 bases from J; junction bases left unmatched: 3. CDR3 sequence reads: CSVERLAGGNNEQFF. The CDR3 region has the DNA TGCAGCGTTGAGCGACTAGCGGGAGGGAACAATGAGCAGTTCTTC.

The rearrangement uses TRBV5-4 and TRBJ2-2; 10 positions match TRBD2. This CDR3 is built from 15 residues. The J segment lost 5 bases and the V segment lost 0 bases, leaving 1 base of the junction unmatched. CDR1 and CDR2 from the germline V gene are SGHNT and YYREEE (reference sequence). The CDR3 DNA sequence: TGTGCCAGCAGCTTGGTTAGCGGGAGGACCGGGGAGCTGTTTTTT. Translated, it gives CASSLVSGRTGELFF.

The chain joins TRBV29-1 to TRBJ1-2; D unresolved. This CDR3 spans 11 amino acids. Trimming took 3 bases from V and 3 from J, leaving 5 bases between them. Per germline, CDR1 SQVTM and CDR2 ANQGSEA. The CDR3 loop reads CSVDNDYGYTF. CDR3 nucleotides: TGCAGCGTTGATAATGACTATGGCTACACCTTC.

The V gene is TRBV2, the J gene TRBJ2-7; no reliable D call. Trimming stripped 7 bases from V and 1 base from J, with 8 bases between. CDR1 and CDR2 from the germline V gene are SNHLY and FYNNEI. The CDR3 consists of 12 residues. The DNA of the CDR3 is TGTGCCAGCAAACAGTTATCCTACGAGCAGTACTTC. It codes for CASKQLSYEQYF.

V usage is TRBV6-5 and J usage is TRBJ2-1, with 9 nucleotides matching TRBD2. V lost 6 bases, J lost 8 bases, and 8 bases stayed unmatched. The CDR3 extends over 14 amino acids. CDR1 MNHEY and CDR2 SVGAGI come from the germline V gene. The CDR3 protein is CASSSGLAGHEQFF. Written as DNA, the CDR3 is TGTGCCAGCAGCTCGGGACTAGCCGGCCATGAGCAGTTCTTC.

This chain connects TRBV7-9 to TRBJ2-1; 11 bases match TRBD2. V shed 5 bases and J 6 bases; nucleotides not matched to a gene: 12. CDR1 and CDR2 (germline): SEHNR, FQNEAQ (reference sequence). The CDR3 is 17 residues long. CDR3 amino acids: CASSPHWTSGLSNEQFF. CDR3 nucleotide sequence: TGTGCCAGCAGCCCTCATTGGACTAGCGGGTTATCCAATGAGCAGTTCTTC.

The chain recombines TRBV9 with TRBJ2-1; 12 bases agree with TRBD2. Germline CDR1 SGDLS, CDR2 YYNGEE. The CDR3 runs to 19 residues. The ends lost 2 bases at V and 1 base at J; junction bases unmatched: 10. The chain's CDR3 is CASSVSLAGGAISYNEQFF. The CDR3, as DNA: TGTGCCAGCAGCGTGAGTCTAGCGGGAGGGGCAATTTCCTACAATGAGCAGTTCTTC.

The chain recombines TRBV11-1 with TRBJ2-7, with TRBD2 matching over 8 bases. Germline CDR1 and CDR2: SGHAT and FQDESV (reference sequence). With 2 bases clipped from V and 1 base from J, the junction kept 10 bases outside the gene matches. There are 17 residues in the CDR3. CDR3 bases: TGTGCCAGCAGCTTAAAGGGCTGGGGGACTAGTTCCTACGAGCAGTACTTC. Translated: CASSLKGWGTSSYEQYF.

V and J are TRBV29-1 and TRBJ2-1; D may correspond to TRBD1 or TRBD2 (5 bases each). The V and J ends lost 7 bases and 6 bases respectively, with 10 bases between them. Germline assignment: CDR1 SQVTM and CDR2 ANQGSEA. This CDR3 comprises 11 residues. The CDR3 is CSGRDLNEQFF. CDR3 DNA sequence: TGCAGCGGCCGGGACCTCAATGAGCAGTTCTTC.

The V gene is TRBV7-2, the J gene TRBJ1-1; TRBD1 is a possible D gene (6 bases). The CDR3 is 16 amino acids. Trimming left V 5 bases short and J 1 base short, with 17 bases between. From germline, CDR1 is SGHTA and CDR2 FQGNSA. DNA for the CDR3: TGTGCCAGCAGCAACCGGATCGGACAGAAGAACACTGAAGCTTTCTTT. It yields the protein CASSNRIGQKNTEAFF.

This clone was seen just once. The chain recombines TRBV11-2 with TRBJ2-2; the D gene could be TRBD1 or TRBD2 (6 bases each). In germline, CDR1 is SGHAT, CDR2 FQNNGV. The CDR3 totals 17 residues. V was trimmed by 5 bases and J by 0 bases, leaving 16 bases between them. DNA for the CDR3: TGTGCCAGCAGCATTAGGAGGGGGACCGCGAACACCGGGGAGCTGTTTTTT. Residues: CASSIRRGTANTGELFF.

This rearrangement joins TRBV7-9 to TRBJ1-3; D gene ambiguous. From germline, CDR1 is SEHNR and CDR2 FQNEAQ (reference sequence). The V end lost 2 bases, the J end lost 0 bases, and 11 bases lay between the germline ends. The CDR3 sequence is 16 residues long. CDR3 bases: TGTGCCAGCAGCTTAAGGTCACGGATCTCTGGAAACACCATATATTTT. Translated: CASSLRSRISGNTIYF.

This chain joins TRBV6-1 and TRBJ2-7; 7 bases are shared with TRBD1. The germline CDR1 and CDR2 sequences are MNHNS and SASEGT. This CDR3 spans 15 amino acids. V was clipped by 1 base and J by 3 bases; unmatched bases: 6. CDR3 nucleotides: TGTGCCAGCAGTGAAGTGGGGACAGTGGGCTACGAGCAGTACTTC. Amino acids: CASSEVGTVGYEQYF.

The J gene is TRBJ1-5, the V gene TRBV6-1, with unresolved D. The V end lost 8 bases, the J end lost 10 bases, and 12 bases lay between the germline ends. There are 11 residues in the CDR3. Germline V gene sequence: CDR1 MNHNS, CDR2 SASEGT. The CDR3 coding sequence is TGTGCCAGCGGCCTCGTCAGCCCCCAGCATTTT. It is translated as CASGLVSPQHF.

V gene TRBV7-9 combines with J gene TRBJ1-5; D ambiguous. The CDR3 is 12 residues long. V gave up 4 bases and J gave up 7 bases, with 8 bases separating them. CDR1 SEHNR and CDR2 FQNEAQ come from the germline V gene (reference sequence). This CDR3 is CASSYNAQPQHF. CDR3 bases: TGTGCCAGCAGCTATAATGCGCAGCCCCAGCATTTT.

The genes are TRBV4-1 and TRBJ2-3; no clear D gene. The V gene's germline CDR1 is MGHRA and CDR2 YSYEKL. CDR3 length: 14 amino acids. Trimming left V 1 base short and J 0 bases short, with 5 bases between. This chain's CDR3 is CASSQGPSTDTQYF. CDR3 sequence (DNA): TGCGCCAGCAGCCAAGGGCCAAGCACAGATACGCAGTATTTT.

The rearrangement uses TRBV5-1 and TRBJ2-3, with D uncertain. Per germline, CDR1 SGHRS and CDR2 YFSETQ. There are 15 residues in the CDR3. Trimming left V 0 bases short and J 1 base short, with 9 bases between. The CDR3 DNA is TGCGCCAGCAGCTTGGCTGGAACGGGCACAGATACGCAGTATTTT. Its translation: CASSLAGTGTDTQYF. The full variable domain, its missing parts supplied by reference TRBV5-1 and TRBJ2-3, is KAGVTQTPRYLIKTRGQQVTLSCSPISGHRSVSWYQQTPGQGLQFLFEYFSETQRNKGNFPGRFSGRQFSNSRSEMNVSTLELGDSALYLCASSLAGTGTDTQYFGPGTRLTVL.

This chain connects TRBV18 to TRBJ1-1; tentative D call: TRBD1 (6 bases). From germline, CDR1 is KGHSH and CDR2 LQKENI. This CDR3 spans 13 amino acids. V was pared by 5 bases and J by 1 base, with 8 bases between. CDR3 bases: TGTGCCAGCTCATCGACAGGGAACACTGAAGCTTTCTTT. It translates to CASSSTGNTEAFF.

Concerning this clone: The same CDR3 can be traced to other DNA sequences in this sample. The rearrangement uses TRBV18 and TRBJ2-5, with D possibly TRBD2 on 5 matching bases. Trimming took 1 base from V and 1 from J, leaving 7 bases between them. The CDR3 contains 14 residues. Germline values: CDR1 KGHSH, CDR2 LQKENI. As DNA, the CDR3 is TGTGCCAGCTCACCACAAGGGAGCCAAGAGACCCAGTACTTC. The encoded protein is CASSPQGSQETQYF.

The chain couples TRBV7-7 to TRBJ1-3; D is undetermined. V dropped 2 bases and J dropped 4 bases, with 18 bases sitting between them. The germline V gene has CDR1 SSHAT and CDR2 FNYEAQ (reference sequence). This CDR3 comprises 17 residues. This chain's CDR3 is CASSLLGGPRVGNTIYF. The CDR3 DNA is TGTGCCAGCAGCTTATTAGGTGGACCGCGAGTCGGAAACACCATATATTTT. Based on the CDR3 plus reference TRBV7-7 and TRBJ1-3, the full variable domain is GAGVSQSPRYKVTKRGQDVTLRCDPISSHATLYWYQQALGQGPEFLTYFNYEAQPDKSGLPSDRFSAERPEGSISTLTIQRTEQRDSAMYRCASSLLGGPRVGNTIYFGEGSWLTVV.

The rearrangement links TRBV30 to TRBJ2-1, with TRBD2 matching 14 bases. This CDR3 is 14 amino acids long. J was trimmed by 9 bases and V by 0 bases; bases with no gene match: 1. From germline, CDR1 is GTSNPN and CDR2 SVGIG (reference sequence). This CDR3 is CAWSVGLAGGEQFF. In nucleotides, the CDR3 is TGTGCCTGGAGTGTCGGACTAGCGGGAGGTGAGCAGTTCTTC.

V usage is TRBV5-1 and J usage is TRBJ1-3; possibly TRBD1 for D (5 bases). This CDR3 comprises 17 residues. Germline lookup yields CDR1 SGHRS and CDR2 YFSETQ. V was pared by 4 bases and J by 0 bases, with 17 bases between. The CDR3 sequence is CASSGATGTPSGNTIYF. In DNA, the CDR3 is TGCGCCAGCAGCGGTGCAACCGGGACCCCCTCTGGAAACACCATATATTTT.

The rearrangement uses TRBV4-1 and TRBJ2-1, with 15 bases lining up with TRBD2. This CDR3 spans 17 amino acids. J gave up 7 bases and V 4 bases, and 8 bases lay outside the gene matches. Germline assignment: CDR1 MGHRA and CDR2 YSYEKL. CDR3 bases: TGCGCCAGCAGCCGTGGACTAGCGGGAGGGCCTGGGAATGAGCAGTTCTTC. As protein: CASSRGLAGGPGNEQFF.